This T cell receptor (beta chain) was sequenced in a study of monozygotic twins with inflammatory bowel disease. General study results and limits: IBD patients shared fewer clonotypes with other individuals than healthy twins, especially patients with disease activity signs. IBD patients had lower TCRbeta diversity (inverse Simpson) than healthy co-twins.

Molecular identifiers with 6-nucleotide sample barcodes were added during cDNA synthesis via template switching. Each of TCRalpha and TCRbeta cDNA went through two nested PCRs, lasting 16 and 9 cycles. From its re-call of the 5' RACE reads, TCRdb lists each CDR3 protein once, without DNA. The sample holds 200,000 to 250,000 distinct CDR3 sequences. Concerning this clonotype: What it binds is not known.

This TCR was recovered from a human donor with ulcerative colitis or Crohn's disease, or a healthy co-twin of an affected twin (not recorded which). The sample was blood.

The CDR3 protein is CASSSSLTYNEQFF. The chain carries TRBV6-5 and TRBJ2-1. The length of the CDR3 is 14 residues. From germline, CDR1 is MNHEY and CDR2 SVGAGI.